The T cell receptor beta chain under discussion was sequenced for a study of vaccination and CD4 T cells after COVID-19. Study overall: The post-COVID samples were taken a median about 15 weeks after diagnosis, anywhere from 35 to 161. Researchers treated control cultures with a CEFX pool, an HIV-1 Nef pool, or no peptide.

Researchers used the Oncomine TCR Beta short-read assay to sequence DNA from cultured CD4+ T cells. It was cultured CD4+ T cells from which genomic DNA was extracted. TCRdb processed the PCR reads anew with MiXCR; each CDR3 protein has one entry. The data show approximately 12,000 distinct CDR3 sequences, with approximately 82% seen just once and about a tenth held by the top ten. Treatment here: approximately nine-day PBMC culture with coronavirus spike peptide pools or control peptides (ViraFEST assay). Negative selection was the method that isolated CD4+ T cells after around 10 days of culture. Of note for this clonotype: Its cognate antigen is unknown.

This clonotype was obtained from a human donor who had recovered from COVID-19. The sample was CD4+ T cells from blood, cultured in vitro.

CDR3: CASSYIRGHNEQFF. The CDR3 nucleotides read TGTGCCAGCAGTTACATAAGGGGGCATAATGAGCAGTTCTTC. The chain couples TRBV6-5 to TRBJ2-1; 7 nucleotides match TRBD1. The J segment lost 7 bases and the V segment lost 2 bases, leaving 5 bases of the junction unmatched. Germline V gene lookup returns CDR1 MNHEY and CDR2 SVGAGI. This CDR3 has 14 amino acids.